This record covers a single T cell receptor (beta chain). Its cognate antigen is unknown. Profiled with immunoSEQ multiplex PCR; TCRdb holds only in-frame clones, not every one. The sample consists of about 15,000 clones, around 90% of them appearing once. These data originate in a study of T cell clones after liver transplantation. In the study overall: Liver transplant recipients had immunosuppression withdrawal attempted within 2 years. Draws occurred before transplant, before withdrawal, and after complete or failed withdrawal.

Study-wide results and caveats: A significant post-transplant drop in circulating graft-donor-reactive CD4 TCRbeta sequences occurred in most of the 8 subjects.

The sample in question was CD8+ T cells from blood, obtained before liver transplant. The origin of this receptor is a human donor who received a liver transplant.

The DNA for the CDR3 is TGTGCCAGCAGAACCGGACAGCCAGCTCTCTTGGCCAACGTCCTGACTTTC. Translation: CASRTGQPALLANVLTF. This chain uses TRBV28 with TRBJ2-6; D possibly corresponds to TRBD1 (6 bases). The CDR3 covers 17 residues. In germline, CDR1 is MDHEN, CDR2 SYDVKM. V was cut by 6 bases and J by 6 bases, with 21 bases left in between.